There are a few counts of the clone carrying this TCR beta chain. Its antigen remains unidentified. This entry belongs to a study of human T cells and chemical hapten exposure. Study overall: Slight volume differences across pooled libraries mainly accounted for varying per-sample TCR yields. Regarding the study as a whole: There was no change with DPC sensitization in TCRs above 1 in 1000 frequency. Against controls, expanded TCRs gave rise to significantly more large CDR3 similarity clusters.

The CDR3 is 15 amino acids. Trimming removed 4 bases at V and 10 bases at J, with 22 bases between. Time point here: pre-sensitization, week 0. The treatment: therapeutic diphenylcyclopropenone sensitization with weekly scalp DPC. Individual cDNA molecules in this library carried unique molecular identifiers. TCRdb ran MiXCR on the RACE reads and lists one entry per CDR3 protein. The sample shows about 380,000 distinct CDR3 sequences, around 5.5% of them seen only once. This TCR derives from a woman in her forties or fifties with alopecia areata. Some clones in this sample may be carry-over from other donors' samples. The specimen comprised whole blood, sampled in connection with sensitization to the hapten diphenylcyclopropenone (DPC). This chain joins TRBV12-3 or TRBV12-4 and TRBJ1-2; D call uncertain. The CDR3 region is CASSSFSPGRADYTF. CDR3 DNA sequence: TGTGCCAGCAGTTCCTTTTCGCCCGGACGGGCGGACTACACCTTC.